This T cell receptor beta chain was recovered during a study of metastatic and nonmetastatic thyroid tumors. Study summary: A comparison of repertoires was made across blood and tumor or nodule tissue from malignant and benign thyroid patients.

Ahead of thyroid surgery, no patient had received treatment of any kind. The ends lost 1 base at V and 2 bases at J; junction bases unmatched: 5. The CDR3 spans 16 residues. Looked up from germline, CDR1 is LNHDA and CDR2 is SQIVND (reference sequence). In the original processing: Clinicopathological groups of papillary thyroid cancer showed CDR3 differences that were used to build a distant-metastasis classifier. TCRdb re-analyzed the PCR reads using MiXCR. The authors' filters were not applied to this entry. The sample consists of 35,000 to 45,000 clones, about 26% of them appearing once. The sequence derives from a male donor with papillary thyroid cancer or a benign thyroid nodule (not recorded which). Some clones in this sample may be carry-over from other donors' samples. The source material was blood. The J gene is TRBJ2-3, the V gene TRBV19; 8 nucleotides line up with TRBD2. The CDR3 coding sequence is TGTGCCAGTAGTATAGGGGAGCGGGAGTCCACAGATACGCAGTATTTT. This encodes CASSIGERESTDTQYF.